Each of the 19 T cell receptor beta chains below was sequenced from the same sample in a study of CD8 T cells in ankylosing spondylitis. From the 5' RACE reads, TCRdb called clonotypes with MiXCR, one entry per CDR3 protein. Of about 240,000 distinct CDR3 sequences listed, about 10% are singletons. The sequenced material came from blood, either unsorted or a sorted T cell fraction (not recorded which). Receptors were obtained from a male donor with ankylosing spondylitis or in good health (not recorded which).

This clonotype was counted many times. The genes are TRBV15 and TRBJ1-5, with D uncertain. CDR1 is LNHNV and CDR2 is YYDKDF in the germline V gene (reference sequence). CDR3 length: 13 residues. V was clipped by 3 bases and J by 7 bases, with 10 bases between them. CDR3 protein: CATSRDQTQPQHF. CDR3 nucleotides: TGTGCCACCAGCAGGGATCAGACCCAGCCCCAGCATTTT.

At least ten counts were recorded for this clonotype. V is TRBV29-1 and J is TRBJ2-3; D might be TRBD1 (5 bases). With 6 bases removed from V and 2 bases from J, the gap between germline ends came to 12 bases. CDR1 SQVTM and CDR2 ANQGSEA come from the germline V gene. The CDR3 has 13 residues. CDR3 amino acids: CSVKRGHTDTQYF. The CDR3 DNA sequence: TGCAGCGTAAAAAGGGGCCACACAGATACGCAGTATTTT.

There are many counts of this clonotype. As DNA, the CDR3 is TGCGCCAGCAGCTCCGGAGACATGAACACTGAAGCTTTCTTT. Translating gives CASSSGDMNTEAFF. The J gene is TRBJ1-1, the V gene TRBV5-1; D uncertain. V was pared by 3 bases and J by 0 bases, with 9 bases between. This CDR3 has 14 residues. CDR1 is SGHRS and CDR2 is YFSETQ in the germline V gene.

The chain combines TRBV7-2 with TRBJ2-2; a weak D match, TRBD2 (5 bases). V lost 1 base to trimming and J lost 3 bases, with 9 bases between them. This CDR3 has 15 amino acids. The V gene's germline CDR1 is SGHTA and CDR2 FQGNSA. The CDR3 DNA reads TGTGCCAGCAGCTTAGATACTAGGTACACCGGGGAGCTGTTTTTT. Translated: CASSLDTRYTGELFF. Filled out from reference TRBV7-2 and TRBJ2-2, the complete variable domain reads GAGVSQSPSNKVTEKGKDVELRCDPISGHTALYWYRQSLGQGLEFLIYFQGNSAPDKSGLPSDRFSAERTGGSVSTLTIQRTQQEDSAVYLCASSLDTRYTGELFFGEGSRLTVL.

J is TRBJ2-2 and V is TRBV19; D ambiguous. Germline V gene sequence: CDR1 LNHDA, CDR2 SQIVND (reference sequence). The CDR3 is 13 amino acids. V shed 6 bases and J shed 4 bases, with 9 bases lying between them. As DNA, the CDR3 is TGTGCCAGTAGACTCGCCAGCACCGGGGAGCTGTTTTTT. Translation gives CASRLASTGELFF.

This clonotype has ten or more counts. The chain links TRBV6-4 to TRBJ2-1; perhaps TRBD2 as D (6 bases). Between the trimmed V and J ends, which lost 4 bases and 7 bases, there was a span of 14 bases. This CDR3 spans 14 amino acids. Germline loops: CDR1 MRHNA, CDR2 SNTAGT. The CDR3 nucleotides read TGTGCCAGCAGTGGACTGGGAGGCGGTAATGAGCAGTTCTTC. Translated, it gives CASSGLGGGNEQFF.

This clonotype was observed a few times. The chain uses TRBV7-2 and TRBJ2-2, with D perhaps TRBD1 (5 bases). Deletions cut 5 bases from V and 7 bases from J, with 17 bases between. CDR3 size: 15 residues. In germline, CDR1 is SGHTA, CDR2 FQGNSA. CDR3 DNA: TGTGCCAGCAGCCCCCGCAGGGTGTCTAGCGGGGAGCTGTTTTTT. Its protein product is CASSPRRVSSGELFF.

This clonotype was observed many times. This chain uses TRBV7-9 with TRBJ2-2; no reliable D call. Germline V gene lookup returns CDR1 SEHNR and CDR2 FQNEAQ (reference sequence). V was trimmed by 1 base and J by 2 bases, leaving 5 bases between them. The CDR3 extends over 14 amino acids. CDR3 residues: CASSLDVNTGELFF. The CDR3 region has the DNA TGTGCCAGCAGCTTAGACGTAAACACCGGGGAGCTGTTTTTT.

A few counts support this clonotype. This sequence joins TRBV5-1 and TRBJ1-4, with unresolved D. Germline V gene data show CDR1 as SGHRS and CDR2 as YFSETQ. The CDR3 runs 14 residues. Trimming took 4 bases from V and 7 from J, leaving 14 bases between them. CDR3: CASSPTLGGEKLFF. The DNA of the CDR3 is TGCGCCAGCAGCCCGACACTAGGCGGTGAAAAACTGTTTTTT.

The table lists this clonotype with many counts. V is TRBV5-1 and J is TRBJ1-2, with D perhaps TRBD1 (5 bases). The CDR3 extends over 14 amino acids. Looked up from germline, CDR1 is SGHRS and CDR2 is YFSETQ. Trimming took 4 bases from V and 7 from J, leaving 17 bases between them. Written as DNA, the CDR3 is TGCGCCAGCAGCATGGGGCCAGGGTCGAGTGGCTACACCTTC. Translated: CASSMGPGSSGYTF. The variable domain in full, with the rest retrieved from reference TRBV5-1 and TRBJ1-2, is KAGVTQTPRYLIKTRGQQVTLSCSPISGHRSVSWYQQTPGQGLQFLFEYFSETQRNKGNFPGRFSGRQFSNSRSEMNVSTLELGDSALYLCASSMGPGSSGYTFGSGTRLTVV.

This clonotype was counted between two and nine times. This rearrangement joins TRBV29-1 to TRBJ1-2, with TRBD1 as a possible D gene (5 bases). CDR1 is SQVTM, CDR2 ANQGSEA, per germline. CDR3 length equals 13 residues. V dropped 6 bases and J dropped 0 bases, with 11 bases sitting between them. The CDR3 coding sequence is TGCAGCGTCCGACAGCTTTCTAACTATGGCTACACCTTC. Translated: CSVRQLSNYGYTF.

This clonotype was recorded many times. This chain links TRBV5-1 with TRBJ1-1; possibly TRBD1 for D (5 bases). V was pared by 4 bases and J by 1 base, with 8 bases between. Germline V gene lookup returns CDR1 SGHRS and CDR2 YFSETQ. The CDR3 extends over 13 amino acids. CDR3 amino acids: CASSRQPNTEAFF. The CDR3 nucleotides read TGCGCCAGCAGCCGACAGCCGAACACTGAAGCTTTCTTT. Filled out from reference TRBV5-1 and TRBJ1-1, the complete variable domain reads KAGVTQTPRYLIKTRGQQVTLSCSPISGHRSVSWYQQTPGQGLQFLFEYFSETQRNKGNFPGRFSGRQFSNSRSEMNVSTLELGDSALYLCASSRQPNTEAFFGQGTRLTVV.

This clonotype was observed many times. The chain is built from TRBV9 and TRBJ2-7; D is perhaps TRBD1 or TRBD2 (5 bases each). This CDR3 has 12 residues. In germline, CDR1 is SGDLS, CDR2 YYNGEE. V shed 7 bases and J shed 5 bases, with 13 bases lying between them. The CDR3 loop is CASGGRGHEQYF. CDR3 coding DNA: TGTGCCAGCGGGGGTCGGGGCCACGAGCAGTACTTC.

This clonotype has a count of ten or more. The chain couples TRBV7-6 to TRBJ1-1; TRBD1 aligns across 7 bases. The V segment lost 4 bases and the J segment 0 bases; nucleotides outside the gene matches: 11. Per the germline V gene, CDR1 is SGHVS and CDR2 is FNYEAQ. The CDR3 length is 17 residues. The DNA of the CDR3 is TGTGCCAGCAGCTCACCCACAACAGGGGACCTGAACACTGAAGCTTTCTTT. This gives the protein CASSSPTTGDLNTEAFF.

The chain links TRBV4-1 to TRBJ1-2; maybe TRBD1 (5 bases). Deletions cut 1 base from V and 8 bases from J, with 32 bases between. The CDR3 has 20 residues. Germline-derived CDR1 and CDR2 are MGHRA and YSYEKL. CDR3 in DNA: TGCGCCAGCAGCCAAGGAATGGCTTCGAGGAGCACCTCGAGTGGGGGGGGCTACACCTTC. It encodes CASSQGMASRSTSSGGGYTF.

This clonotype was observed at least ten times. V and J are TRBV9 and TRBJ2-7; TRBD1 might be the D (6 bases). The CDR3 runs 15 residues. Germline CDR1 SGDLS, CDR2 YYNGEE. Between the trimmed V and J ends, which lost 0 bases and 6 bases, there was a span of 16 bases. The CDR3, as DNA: TGTGCCAGCAGCGTAGGTTTCAGGACAGTCACCGAGCAGTACTTC. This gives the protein CASSVGFRTVTEQYF.

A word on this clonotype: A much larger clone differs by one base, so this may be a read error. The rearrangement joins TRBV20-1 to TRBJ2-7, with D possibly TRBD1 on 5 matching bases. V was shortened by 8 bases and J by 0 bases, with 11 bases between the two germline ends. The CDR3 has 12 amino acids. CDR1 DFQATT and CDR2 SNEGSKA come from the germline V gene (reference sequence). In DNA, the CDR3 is TGCAGTACCCAGGGAAGCTCCTACGAGCAGTACTTC. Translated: CSTQGSSYEQYF.

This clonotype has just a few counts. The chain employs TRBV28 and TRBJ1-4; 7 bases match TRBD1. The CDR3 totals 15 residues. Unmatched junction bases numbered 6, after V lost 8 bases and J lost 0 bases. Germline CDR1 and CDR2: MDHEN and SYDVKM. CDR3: CASGIGTATNEKLFF. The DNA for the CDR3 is TGTGCCAGCGGCATAGGGACAGCAACTAATGAAAAACTGTTTTTT.

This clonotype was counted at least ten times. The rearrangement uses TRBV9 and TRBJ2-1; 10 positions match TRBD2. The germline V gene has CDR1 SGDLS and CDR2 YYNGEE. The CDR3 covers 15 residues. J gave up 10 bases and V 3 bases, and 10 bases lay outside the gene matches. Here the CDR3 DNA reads TGTGCCAGCAGCGGGGGGTCTAGCGGGAGCCCCGAGCAGTTCTTC. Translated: CASSGGSSGSPEQFF.